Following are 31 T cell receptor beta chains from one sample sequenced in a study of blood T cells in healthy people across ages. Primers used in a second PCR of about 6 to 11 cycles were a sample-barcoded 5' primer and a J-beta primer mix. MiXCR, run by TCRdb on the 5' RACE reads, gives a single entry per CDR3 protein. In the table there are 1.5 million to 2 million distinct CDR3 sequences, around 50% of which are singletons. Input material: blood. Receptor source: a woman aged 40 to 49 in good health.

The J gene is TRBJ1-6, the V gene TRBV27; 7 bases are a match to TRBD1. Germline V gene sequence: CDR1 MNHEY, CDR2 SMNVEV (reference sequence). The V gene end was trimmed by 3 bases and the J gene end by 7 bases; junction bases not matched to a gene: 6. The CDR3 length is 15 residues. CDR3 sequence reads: CASSFLGTANSPLHF. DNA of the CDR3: TGTGCCAGCAGTTTCCTCGGGACAGCCAATTCACCCCTCCACTTT.

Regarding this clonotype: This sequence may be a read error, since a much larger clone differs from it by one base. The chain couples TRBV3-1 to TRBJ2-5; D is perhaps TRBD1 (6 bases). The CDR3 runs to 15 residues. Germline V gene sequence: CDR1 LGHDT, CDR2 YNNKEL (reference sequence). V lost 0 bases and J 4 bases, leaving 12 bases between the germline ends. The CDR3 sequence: CASSQDRARGETQYF. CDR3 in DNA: TGTGCCAGCAGCCAAGATAGGGCCAGGGGAGAGACCCAGTACTTC.

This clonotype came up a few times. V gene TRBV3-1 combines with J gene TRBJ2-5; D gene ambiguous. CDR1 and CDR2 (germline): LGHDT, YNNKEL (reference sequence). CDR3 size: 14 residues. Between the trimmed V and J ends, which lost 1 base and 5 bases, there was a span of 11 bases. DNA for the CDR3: TGTGCCAGCAGCCAAGGCCACGGATCGGAGACCCAGTACTTC. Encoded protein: CASSQGHGSETQYF.

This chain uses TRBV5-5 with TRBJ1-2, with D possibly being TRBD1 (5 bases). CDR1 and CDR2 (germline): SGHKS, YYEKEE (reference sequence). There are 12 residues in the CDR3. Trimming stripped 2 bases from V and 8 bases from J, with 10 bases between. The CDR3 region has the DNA TGTGCCAGCAGCTTAGGACATGGCGGCTACACCTTC. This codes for CASSLGHGGYTF.

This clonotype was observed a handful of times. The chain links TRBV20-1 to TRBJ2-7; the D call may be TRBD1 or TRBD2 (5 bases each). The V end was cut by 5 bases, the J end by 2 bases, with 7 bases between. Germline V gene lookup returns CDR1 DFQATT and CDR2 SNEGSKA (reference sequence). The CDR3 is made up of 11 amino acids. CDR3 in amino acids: CSAPGPYEQYF. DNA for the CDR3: TGCAGTGCTCCGGGACCCTACGAGCAGTACTTC.

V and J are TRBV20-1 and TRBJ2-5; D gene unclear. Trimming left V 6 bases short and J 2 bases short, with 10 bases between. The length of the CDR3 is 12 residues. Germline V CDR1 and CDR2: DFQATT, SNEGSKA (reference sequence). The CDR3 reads CSAAVLQETQYF. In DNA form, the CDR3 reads TGCAGTGCCGCGGTGTTACAAGAGACCCAGTACTTC.

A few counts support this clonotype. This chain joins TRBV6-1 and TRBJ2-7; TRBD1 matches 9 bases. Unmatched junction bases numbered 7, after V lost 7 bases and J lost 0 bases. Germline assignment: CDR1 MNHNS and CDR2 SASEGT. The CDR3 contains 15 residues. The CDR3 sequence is CASTLQGASSYEQYF. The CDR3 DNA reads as TGTGCCAGCACCTTACAGGGGGCGTCCTCCTACGAGCAGTACTTC.

The chain's CDR3 is CASSQAPRQANYEQYF. The CDR3 DNA reads as TGCGCCAGCAGCCAAGCCCCCAGACAAGCGAACTACGAGCAGTACTTC. The V and J genes are TRBV5-1 and TRBJ2-7; D is unresolved. There are 16 residues in the CDR3. Germline CDR1 and CDR2: SGHRS and YFSETQ. V was trimmed by 4 bases and J by 3 bases, leaving 20 bases between them.

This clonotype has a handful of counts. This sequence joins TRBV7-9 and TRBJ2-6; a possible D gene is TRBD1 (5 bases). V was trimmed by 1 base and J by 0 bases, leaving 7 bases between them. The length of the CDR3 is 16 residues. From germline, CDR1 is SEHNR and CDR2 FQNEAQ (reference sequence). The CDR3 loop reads CASSLVQASGANVLTF. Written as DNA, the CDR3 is TGTGCCAGCAGCTTAGTACAGGCCTCTGGGGCCAACGTCCTGACTTTC. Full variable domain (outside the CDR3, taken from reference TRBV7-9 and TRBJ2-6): DTGVSQNPRHKITKRGQNVTFRCDPISEHNRLYWYRQTLGQGPEFLTYFQNEAQLEKSRLLSDRFSAERPKGSFSTLEIQRTEQGDSAMYLCASSLVQASGANVLTFGAGSRLTVL.

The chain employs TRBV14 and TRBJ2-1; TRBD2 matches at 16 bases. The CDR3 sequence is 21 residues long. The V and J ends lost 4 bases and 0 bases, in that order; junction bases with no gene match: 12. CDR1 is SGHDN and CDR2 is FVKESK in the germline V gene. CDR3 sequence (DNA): TGTGCCAGCAGCCTCATATCCGGGACTAGCGGGGGGGCCAGCTCCTACAATGAGCAGTTCTTC. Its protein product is CASSLISGTSGGASSYNEQFF. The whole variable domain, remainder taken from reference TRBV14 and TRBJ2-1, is EAGVTQFPSHSVIEKGQTVTLRCDPISGHDNLYWYRRVMGKEIKFLLHFVKESKQDESGMPNNRFLAERTGGTYSTLKVQPAELEDSGVYFCASSLISGTSGGASSYNEQFFGPGTRLTVL.

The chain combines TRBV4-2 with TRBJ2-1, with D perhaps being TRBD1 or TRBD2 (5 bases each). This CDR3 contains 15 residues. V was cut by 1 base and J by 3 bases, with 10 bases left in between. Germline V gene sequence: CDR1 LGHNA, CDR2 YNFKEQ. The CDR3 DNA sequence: TGTGCCAGCAGCCAAGCCCGGGACCTCTACAATGAGCAGTTCTTC. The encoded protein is CASSQARDLYNEQFF.

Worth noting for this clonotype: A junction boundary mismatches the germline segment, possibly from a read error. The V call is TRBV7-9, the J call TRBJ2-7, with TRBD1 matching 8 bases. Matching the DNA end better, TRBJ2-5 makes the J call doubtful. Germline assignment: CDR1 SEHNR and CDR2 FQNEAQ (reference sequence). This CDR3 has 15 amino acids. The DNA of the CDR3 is TGTGCCGGCAGCCAAGTCAGGGGGCTCTTGGAGACCCAGTACTTC. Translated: CAGSQVRGLLETQYF.

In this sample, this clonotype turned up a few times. This chain's CDR3 is CASSQDYYNEQYF. CDR3 in DNA: TGTGCCAGCAGCCAAGATTACTACAATGAGCAGTACTTC. The chain recombines TRBV4-2 with TRBJ2-7; D gene unclear. The CDR3 covers 13 residues. Trimming took 0 bases from V and 7 from J, leaving 10 bases between them. Germline CDR1 is LGHNA and CDR2 is YNFKEQ.

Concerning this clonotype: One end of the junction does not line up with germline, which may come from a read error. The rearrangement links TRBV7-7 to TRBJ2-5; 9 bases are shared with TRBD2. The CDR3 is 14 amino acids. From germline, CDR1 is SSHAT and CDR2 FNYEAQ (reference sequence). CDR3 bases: TGTGCTAGCAGCCATAGCGGGGGAACCAATGAGCAGTACTTC. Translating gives CASSHSGGTNEQYF.

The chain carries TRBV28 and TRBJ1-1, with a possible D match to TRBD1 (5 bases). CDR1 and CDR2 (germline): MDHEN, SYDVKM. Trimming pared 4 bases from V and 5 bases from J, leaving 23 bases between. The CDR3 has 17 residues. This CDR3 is CASSSPGEIYRRTEAFF. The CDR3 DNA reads TGTGCCAGCAGTTCCCCGGGGGAAATTTACAGGCGGACTGAAGCTTTCTTT.

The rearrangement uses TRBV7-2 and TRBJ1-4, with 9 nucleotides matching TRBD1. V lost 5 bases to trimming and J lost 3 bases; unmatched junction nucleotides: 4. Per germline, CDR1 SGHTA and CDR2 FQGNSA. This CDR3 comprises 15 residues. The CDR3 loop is CASSIRTGANEKLFF. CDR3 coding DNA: TGTGCCAGCAGCATCAGGACAGGGGCTAATGAAAAACTGTTTTTT.

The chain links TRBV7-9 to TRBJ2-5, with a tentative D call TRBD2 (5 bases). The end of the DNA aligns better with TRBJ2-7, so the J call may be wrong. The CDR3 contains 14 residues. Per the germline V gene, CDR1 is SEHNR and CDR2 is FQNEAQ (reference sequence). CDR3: CASSLRSSADEQYF. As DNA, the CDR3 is TGTGCCAGCAGCTTGCGTAGTAGCGCGGACGAGCAGTACTTC.

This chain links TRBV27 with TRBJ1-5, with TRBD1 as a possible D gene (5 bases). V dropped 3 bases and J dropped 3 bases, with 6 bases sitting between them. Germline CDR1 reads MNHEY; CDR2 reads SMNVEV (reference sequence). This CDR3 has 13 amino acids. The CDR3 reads CASSLGTNQPQHF. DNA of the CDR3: TGTGCCAGCAGTTTGGGGACCAATCAGCCCCAGCATTTT.

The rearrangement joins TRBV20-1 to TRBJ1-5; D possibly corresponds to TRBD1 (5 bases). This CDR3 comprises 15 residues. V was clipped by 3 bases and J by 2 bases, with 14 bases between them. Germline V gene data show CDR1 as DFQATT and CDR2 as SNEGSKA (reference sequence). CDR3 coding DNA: TGCAGTGCTAGCGGGGGGGGACTGGGCAATCAGCCCCAGCATTTT. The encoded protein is CSASGGGLGNQPQHF.

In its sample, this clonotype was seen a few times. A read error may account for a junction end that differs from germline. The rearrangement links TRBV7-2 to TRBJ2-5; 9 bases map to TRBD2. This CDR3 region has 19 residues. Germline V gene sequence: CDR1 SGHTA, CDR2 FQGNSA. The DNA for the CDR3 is TGTGCCAACAGCTTAGTGGCGGGGGGGCCAGGCCGCCGGGAAGAGACCCAGTACTTC. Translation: CANSLVAGGPGRREETQYF.

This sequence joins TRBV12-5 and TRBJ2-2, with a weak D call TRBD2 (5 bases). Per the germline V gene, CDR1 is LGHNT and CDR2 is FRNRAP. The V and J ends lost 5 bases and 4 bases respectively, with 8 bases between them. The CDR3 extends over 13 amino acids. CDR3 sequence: CASGQAATGELFF. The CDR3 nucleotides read TGTGCTAGTGGTCAAGCGGCCACCGGGGAGCTGTTTTTT.

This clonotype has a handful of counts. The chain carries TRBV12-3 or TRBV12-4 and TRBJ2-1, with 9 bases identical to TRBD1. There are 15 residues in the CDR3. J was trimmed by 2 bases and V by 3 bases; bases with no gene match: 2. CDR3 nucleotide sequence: TGTGCCAGCAGTTTTAGACAGGGGGCCTACAATGAGCAGTTCTTC. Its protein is CASSFRQGAYNEQFF.

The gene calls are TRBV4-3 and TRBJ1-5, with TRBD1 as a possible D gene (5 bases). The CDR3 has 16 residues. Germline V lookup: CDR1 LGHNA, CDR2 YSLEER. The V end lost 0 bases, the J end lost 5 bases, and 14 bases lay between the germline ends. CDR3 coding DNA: TGCGCCAGCAGCCAAGATCAGGCAGGGCTCGATCAGCCCCAGCATTTT. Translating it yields CASSQDQAGLDQPQHF.

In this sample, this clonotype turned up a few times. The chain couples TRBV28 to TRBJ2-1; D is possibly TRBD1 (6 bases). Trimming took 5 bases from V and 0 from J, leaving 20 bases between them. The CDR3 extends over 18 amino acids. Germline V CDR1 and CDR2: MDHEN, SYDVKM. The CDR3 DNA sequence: TGTGCCAGCAGTCCCCTTCTAAAGACAGGTAGCTCCTACAATGAGCAGTTCTTC. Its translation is CASSPLLKTGSSYNEQFF.

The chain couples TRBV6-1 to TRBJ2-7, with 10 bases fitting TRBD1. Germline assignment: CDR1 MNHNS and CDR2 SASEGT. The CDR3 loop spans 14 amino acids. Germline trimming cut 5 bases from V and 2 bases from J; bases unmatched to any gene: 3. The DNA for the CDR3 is TGTGCCAGCAGTAGACAGGGGGCTGCCTACGAGCAGTACTTC. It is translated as CASSRQGAAYEQYF.

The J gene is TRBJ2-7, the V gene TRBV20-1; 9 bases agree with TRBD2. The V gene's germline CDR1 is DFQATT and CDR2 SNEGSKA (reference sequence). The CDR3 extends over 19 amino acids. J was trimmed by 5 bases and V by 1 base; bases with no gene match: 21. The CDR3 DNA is TGCAGTGCTAGAGCCCCCCCACGTAGGCTAGCGGGGATACTCGACGAGCAGTACTTC. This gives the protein CSARAPPRRLAGILDEQYF.

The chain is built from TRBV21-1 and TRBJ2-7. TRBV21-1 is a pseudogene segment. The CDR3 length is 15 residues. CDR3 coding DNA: TGTGCCAGCAGCAAAGGCCGCGGCATCTCCTACGAGCAGTACTTC. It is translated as CASSKGRGISYEQYF.

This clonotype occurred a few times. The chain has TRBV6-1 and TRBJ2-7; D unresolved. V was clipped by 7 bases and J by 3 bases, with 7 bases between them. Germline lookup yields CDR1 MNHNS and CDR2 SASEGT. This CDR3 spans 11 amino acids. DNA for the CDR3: TGTGCCAGCACGGCACTCTACGAGCAGTACTTC. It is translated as CASTALYEQYF.

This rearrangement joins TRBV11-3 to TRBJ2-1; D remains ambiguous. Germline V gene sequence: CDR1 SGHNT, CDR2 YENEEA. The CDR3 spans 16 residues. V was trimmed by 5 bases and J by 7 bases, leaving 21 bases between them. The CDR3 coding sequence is TGTGCCAGCAGCCCCCCCTCCGCCCGGACGTGGAATGAGCAGTTCTTC. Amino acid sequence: CASSPPSARTWNEQFF.

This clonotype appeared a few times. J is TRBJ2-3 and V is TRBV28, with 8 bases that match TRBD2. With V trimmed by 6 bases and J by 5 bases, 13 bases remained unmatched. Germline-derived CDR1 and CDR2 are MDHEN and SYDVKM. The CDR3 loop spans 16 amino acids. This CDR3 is CASSHTSGGAEDTQYF. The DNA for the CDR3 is TGTGCCAGCAGCCATACCTCCGGGGGGGCGGAAGATACGCAGTATTTT.

The CDR3 sequence is CASSPRQGGLGETQYF. The CDR3 bases are TGTGCCAGCAGTCCCCGACAGGGGGGACTCGGGGAGACCCAGTACTTC. The chain recombines TRBV27 with TRBJ2-5; 9 nucleotides match TRBD1. CDR1 MNHEY and CDR2 SMNVEV come from the germline V gene (reference sequence). CDR3 length: 16 amino acids. Losses at the gene ends were 5 bases for V and 5 bases for J; bases not matched to a gene: 12.